One sample yielded the 10 T cell receptor beta chains listed below, sequenced in a study of blood T cells in healthy people across ages. Sample-barcoded 5' priming and a J-beta primer mix drove a second PCR of about 7 to 12 cycles. TCRdb passed the 5' RACE reads through MiXCR, listing each CDR3 protein once. The sample yields 700,000 to 950,000 distinct CDR3 sequences, 40% to 45% seen once. The sequenced sample was blood. The receptors derive from a woman in her sixties or seventies in good health.

In its sample, this clonotype was seen a few times. The V and J genes are TRBV2 and TRBJ2-5, with D perhaps matching TRBD1 or TRBD2 (5 bases each). The germline CDR1 and CDR2 sequences are SNHLY and FYNNEI. The CDR3 extends over 14 amino acids. Trimming shortened V by 5 bases and J by 2 bases, and 12 bases separated the two germline ends. CDR3 DNA sequence: TGTGCCAGCAGTAGTTGGGACCAGCAAGAGACCCAGTACTTC. Protein product: CASSSWDQQETQYF.

The chain links TRBV27 to TRBJ2-5, with D tentatively TRBD2 (6 bases). CDR1 is MNHEY, CDR2 SMNVEV, per germline (reference sequence). The V and J ends lost 0 bases and 5 bases respectively, with 10 bases between them. This CDR3 contains 14 residues. The CDR3 reads CASSLSGLWETQYF. Written as DNA, the CDR3 is TGTGCCAGCAGTTTATCGGGACTCTGGGAGACCCAGTACTTC.

The chain is built from TRBV12-5 and TRBJ2-5; 10 bases are shared with TRBD2. The CDR3 spans 17 residues. Germline CDR1 is LGHNT and CDR2 is FRNRAP. Trimming took 1 base from V and 1 from J; bases not matched to a gene: 6. This chain's CDR3 is CASGLGPSGGTQETQYF. The CDR3 region has the DNA TGTGCTAGTGGTTTGGGGCCTAGCGGGGGAACCCAAGAGACCCAGTACTTC.

The genes are TRBV20-1 and TRBJ2-2; weak D call: TRBD1 (5 bases). CDR1 is DFQATT and CDR2 is SNEGSKA in the germline V gene (reference sequence). CDR3 length: 15 residues. Trimming took 2 bases from V and 4 from J, leaving 14 bases between them. CDR3 DNA: TGCAGTGCTAGACGCCAGGGCCGGAGCACCGGGGAGCTGTTTTTT. This encodes CSARRQGRSTGELFF.

The chain combines TRBV20-1 with TRBJ2-7; 7 bases match TRBD1. The junction had 10 bases not matched to a gene; V was cut back by 8 bases and J by 3 bases. Germline lookup yields CDR1 DFQATT and CDR2 SNEGSKA (reference sequence). The CDR3 consists of 13 residues. The CDR3, as DNA: TGCAGTACCGAAGGACAGGCCTACTACGAGCAGTACTTC. The encoded protein is CSTEGQAYYEQYF.

The V and J genes are TRBV9 and TRBJ2-1; tentatively, D is TRBD2 (6 bases). Trimming cost V 7 bases and J 5 bases, with 19 bases left between them. This CDR3 region has 15 residues. Germline CDR1 is SGDLS and CDR2 is YYNGEE. This chain's CDR3 is CASSAGLAPHNEQFF. CDR3 nucleotides: TGTGCCAGCTCGGCGGGGCTAGCGCCTCACAATGAGCAGTTCTTC.

V is TRBV12-3 or TRBV12-4 and J is TRBJ1-2; a possible D gene is TRBD1 (6 bases). The germline V and J ends were trimmed by 6 bases and 4 bases, with 15 bases remaining between them. The CDR3 has 14 residues. The CDR3 loop reads CASRNTGQLYGYTF. Written as DNA, the CDR3 is TGTGCCAGCAGAAATACAGGACAGCTCTATGGCTACACCTTC.

This clonotype came up many times. This sequence joins TRBV14 and TRBJ2-1, with 8 positions matching TRBD1. This CDR3 is built from 13 residues. The germline gives CDR1 SGHDN, CDR2 FVKESK. The junction had 2 bases not matched to a gene; V was cut back by 4 bases and J by 6 bases. This CDR3 reads CASSLGTGNEQFF. CDR3 DNA sequence: TGTGCCAGCAGCCTGGGGACAGGCAATGAGCAGTTCTTC.

The chain combines TRBV6-6 with TRBJ1-1; 8 positions agree with TRBD1. Germline V gene sequence: CDR1 MNHNY, CDR2 SVGAGI (reference sequence). V dropped 8 bases and J dropped 3; count of bases not matched to a gene: 2. This CDR3 region has 12 residues. CDR3 sequence (DNA): TGTGCCAGCGGACAGGGTTACACTGAAGCTTTCTTT. Translated, it gives CASGQGYTEAFF.

The gene calls are TRBV3-1 and TRBJ1-3; unclear D gene. The length of the CDR3 is 16 residues. Germline V gene sequence: CDR1 LGHDT, CDR2 YNNKEL (reference sequence). The ends were cut back, 1 base at V and 0 bases at J, with 10 bases in the middle. The CDR3 DNA is TGTGCCAGCAGCCAAGTCCACGGAGCCTCTGGAAACACCATATATTTT. Its translation: CASSQVHGASGNTIYF.